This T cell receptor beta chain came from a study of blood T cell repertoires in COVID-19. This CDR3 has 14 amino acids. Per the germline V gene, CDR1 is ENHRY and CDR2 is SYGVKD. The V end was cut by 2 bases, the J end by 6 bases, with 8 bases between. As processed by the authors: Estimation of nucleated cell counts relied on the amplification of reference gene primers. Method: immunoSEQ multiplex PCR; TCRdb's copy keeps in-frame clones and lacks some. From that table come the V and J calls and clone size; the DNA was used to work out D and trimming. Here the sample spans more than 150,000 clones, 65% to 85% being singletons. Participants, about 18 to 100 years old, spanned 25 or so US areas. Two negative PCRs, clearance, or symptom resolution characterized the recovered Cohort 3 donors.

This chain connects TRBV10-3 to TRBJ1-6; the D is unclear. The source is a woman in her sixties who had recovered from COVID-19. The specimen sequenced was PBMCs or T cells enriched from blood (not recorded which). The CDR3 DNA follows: TGTGCCATCAGTGAGGGGCCTACTAATTCACCCCTCCACTTT. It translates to CAISEGPTNSPLHF.